Given below is one TCR beta chain in context. The count of this clone is one. No antigen is known for it. Per-nucleotide qualities are absent, and no much larger clonotype sits a single base away. The Qiagen DNeasy kit was used to extract genomic DNA both from unsorted PBMCs and from the negatively selected CD4+ and CD8+ fractions. TCR beta CDR3 regions were subjected to amplification by immunoSEQ multiplex PCR with primers that anneal to V and J segments. A synthetic immune receptor repertoire was used to minimize amplification bias, and any residual bias was removed computationally once sequencing was done. In the source study's methods: Custom Python scripts were used to quantify repertoire diversity as the Shannon entropy index. Unsorted, CD4+ and CD8+ repertoires were examined separately, except in combined analyses, for which CD4+ and CD8+ sequences were merged in silico. A clone was considered expanded if an increase in frequency of at least 2-fold after treatment relative to C1D1 was found, and a pseudocount of 0.5 was applied to clones undetected at baseline. Clones with 0 or 1 copy at C1D1 were defined as singleton clones, while clones with 2 or more copies were defined as non-singleton clones. Clones expanded in unsorted samples were labelled as CD4+, CD8+ or unknown by matching protein sequences in sorted samples from the same patient. Diversity changes from C1D1 to C4D1 were tested in paired samples using Wilcoxon tests. Entries here come from immuneACCESS through TCRdb and include only in-frame sequences with V and J called. Some clones fail to appear in such tables; in the studies checked, an unresolved V gene covers under half of the shortfall, and the cause of the remainder is unknown. Clone size and V and J calls were adopted from that table, with D and trimming inferred from the DNA. For this sample the table gives more than 30,000 clones, of which around 82% were detected only once. Together, the top ten hold 32% of the sample.

V and J lose 0 bases and 2 bases, and a span of 5 bases separates them. The germline V gene provides CDR1 SGDLS and CDR2 YYNGEE. From the cysteine through the phenylalanine, the CDR3 covers 13 amino acids. Left in the record is the CDR3 DNA by itself, 39 bases read in frame from the first base. The source of the sample is a study of PD-1 blockade in classical Hodgkin lymphoma (TCRdb year 2020). Some background on the complete study: Nivolumab dosing was 3 mg/kg intravenously every 2 weeks, continuing until either disease progression or unacceptable toxicity. To define a peripheral blood immune signature of response to PD-1 blockade in classical Hodgkin lymphoma, the study combined TCR beta sequencing with CyTOF.

The study at large found these results: A significant rise by C4D1 was seen in CD4+ but not CD8+ TCR diversity (p=0.0027 vs p=0.16), with the rise being most apparent in complete responders (p=0.02). Newly diagnosed patients were reported to have lower baseline TCR diversity than healthy donors, and relapsed/refractory patients were reported to have lower baseline TCR diversity still. Patients starting nivolumab less than 1 year after ASCT had lower diversity and were excluded from later analyses to avoid confounding by immune reconstitution. The study covered only a single clinical trial cohort, and the causes of the repertoire differences, possibly disease activity or prior therapy, were still not defined. Trial patients achieving complete response had baseline diversity similar to newly diagnosed patients, whereas partial responders and progressors had significantly lower diversity.

The time point label for this specimen denotes: cycle 1 day 1 (C1D1), immediately before nivolumab initiation. Every trial patient had relapsed following autologous stem cell transplantation, and prior brentuximab vedotin exposure was what differed among cohorts A, B and C. The trial cohort was composed of 56 patients with relapsed/refractory classical Hodgkin lymphoma, for whom complete response, partial response or progressive disease was recorded as best overall response. In the multi-cohort phase II CheckMate 205 trial, trial patients received single-agent nivolumab. An independent review committee assessed best overall response by applying the 2007 International Working Group response criteria. Trial PBMCs were obtained immediately prior to nivolumab initiation (C1D1) and on therapy at cycle 2 day 1 and cycle 4 day 1. Peripheral blood was collected in 8 mL Vacutainer Cell Preparation Tubes, from which PBMCs were isolated by centrifugation and then cryopreserved.

The chain employs TRBV9 and TRBJ1-1; the D gene is unclear. This sequence originates from a human donor with classical Hodgkin lymphoma. Sequences were derived from peripheral blood mononuclear cells (PBMCs), sampled at baseline. The sequenced DNA: TGTGCCAGCAGCGTAGATCTCAACACTGAAGCTTTCTTT. This codes for CASSVDLNTEAFF.